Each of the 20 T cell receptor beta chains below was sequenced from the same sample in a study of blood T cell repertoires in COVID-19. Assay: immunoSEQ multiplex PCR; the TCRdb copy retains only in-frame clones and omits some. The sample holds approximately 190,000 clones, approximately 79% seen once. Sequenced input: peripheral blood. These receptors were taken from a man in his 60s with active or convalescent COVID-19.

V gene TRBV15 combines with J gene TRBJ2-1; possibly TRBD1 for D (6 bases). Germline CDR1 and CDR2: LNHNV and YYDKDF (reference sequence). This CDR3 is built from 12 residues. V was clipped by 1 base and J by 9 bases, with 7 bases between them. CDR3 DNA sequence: TGTGCCACCAGCAGAGTACAGGGTGAGCAGTTCTTC. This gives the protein CATSRVQGEQFF.

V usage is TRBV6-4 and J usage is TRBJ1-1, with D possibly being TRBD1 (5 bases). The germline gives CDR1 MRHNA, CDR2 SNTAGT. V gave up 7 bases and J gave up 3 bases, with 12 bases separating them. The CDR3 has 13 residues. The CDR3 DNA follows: TGTGCCAGCAACCTGACAGCCTACACTGAAGCTTTCTTT. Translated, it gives CASNLTAYTEAFF.

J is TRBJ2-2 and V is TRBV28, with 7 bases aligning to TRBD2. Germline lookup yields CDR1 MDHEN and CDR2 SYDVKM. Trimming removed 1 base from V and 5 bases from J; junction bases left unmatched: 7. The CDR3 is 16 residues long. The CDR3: CASSLFGGSGTGELFF. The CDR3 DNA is TGTGCCAGCAGTTTATTTGGCGGGAGCGGTACCGGGGAGCTGTTTTTT.

CDR3 sequence: CASSLGQRPQHF. The CDR3 DNA is TGTGCCAGCAGCTTAGGACAGCGGCCCCAGCATTTT. V usage is TRBV7-9 and J usage is TRBJ1-5; TRBD1 is a possible D gene (5 bases). Germline V gene lookup returns CDR1 SEHNR and CDR2 FQNEAQ (reference sequence). The CDR3 consists of 12 residues. The V end lost 1 base, the J end lost 9 bases, and 7 bases lay between the germline ends.

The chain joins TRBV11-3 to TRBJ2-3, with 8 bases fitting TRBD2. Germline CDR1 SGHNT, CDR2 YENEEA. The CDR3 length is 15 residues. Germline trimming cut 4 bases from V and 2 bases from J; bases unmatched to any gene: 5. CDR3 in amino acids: CASSSQAGDTDTQYF. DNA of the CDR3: TGTGCCAGCAGCTCACAAGCGGGAGACACAGATACGCAGTATTTT.

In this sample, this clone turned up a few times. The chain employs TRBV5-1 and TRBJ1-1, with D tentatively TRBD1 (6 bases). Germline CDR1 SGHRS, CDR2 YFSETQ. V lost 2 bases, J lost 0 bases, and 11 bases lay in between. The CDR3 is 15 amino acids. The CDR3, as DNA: TGCGCCAGCAGCTTAGAGACAGGCCTGAACACTGAAGCTTTCTTT. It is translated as CASSLETGLNTEAFF.

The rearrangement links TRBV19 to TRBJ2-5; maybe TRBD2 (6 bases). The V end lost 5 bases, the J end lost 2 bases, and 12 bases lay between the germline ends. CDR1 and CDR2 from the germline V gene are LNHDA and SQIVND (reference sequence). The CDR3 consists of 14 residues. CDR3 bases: TGTGCCAGTAGTCTCATAGCGGAGCAAGAGACCCAGTACTTC. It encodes CASSLIAEQETQYF.

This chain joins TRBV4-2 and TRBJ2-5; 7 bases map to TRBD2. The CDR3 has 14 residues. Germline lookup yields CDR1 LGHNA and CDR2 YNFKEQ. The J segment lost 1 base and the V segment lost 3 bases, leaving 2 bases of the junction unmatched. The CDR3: CASSHPSGQETQYF. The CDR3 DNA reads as TGTGCCAGCAGCCATCCTAGCGGCCAAGAGACCCAGTACTTC.

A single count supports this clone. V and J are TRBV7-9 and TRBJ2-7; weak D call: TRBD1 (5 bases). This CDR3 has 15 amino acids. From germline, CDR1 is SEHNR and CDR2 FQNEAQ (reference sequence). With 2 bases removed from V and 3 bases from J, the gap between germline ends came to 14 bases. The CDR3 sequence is CASSLNGLQGYEQYF. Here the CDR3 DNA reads TGTGCCAGCAGCTTAAATGGGCTCCAGGGCTACGAGCAGTACTTC. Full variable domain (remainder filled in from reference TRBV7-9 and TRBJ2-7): DTGVSQNPRHKITKRGQNVTFRCDPISEHNRLYWYRQTLGQGPEFLTYFQNEAQLEKSRLLSDRFSAERPKGSFSTLEIQRTEQGDSAMYLCASSLNGLQGYEQYFGPGTRLTVT.

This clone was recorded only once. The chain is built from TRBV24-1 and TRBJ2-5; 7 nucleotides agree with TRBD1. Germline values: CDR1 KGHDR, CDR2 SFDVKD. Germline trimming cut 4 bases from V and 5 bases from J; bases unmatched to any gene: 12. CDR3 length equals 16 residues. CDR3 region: CATSDSGTVQFETQYF. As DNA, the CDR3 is TGTGCCACCAGTGACTCCGGGACAGTCCAGTTCGAGACCCAGTACTTC.

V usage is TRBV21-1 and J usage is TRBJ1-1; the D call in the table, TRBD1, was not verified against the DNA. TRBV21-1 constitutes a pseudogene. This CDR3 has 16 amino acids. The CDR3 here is CASSKFCQDRVFGAFF. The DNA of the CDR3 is TGTGCCAGCAGCAAATTTTGCCAGGACAGGGTTTTTGGAGCTTTCTTT.

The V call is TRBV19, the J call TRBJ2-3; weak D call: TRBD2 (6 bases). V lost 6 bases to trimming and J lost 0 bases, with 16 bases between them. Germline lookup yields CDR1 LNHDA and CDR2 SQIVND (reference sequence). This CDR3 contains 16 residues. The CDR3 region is CASSVMGGPSTDTQYF. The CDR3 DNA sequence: TGTGCCAGTAGCGTAATGGGGGGTCCAAGCACAGATACGCAGTATTTT.

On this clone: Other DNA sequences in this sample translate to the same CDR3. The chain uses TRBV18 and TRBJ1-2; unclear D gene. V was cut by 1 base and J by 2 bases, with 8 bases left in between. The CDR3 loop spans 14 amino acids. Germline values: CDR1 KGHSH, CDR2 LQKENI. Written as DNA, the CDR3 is TGTGCCAGCTCACCACGAGGTGGAAACTATGGCTACACCTTC. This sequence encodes CASSPRGGNYGYTF.

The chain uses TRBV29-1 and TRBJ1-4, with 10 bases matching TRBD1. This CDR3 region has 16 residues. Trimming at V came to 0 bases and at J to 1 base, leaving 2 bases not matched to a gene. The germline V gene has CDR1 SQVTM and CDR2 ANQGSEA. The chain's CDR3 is CSVEEGTGVTNEKLFF. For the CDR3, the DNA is TGCAGCGTTGAAGAGGGGACAGGGGTAACTAATGAAAAACTGTTTTTT.

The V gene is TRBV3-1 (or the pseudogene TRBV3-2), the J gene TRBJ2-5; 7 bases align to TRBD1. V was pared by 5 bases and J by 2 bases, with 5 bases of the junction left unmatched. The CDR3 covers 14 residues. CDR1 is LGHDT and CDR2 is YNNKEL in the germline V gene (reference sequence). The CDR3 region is CASSYGQEQETQYF. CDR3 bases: TGTGCCAGCAGCTATGGACAGGAACAAGAGACCCAGTACTTC.

The DNA of the CDR3 is TGTGCCATCCTGACAGGGGGGAATGAGCAGTTCTTC. Amino acid sequence: CAILTGGNEQFF. The chain has TRBV6-5 and TRBJ2-1; the match to TRBD1 covers 9 bases. The CDR3 runs 12 residues. CDR1 is MNHEY, CDR2 SVGAGI, per germline. Unmatched junction bases numbered 5, after V lost 10 bases and J lost 7 bases.

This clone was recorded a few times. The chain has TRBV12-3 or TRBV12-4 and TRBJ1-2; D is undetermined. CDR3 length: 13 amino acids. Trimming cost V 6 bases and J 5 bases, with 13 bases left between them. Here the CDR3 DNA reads TGTGCCAGCAGCCCAAGCGGAGTGTATGGCTACACCTTC. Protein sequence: CASSPSGVYGYTF.

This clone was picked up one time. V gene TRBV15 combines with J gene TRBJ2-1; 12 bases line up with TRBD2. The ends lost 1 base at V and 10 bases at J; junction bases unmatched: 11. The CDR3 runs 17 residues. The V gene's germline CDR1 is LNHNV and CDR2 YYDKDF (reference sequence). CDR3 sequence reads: CATSRGGLAGGPREQFF. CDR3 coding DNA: TGTGCCACCAGCAGAGGGGGCCTAGCGGGAGGGCCTCGGGAGCAGTTCTTC.

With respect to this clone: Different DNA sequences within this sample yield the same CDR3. DNA of the CDR3: TGTGCCAGCAGCCAAGCGGGGGAAGATACGCAGTATTTT. Protein: CASSQAGEDTQYF. The V call is TRBV4-2, the J call TRBJ2-3; TRBD2 is a possible D gene (6 bases). CDR1 is LGHNA, CDR2 YNFKEQ, per germline. CDR3 length equals 13 residues. Trimming removed 1 base from V and 5 bases from J, with 7 bases in between.

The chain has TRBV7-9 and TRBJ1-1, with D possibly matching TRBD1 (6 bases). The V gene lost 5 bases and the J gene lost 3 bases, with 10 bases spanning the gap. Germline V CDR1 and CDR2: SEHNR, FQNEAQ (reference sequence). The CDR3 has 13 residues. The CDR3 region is CASSTGTYTEAFF. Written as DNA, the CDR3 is TGTGCCAGCAGCACCGGGACATACACTGAAGCTTTCTTT.